This TCR beta chain was captured by sequencing in a study of OX40 agonist ivuxolimab in advanced cancers. As for the study more broadly: Ivuxolimab, which targeted the costimulatory receptor OX40 (CD134), was an agonistic, fully human IgG2 monoclonal antibody. Intravenous ivuxolimab was administered to patients every 2 weeks at six dose levels: 0.01, 0.1, 0.3, 1.5, 3 and 10 mg/kg. Of the approximately 54 dose-escalation patients, hepatocellular carcinoma was present in about 20, melanoma in around 15, renal cell carcinoma in 9 and head and neck cancer in 9. A male proportion of around 83% and a mean age of 60 years, ranging from 23 to 79, were recorded for the dose-escalation cohort. Prior anti-PD-1, anti-PD-L1 or anti-CTLA-4 therapy was permitted, and 30% to 45% of dose-escalation patients had received checkpoint inhibitors. Partial responses occurred in three dose-escalation patients, of whom one had hepatocellular carcinoma and two had cutaneous melanoma. Peripheral TCRbeta sequencing aimed to test whether ivuxolimab altered TCR sequence diversity and caused clonal T-cell expansion. The monotherapy dose-escalation portion (N of about 52 patients) of the phase I ivuxolimab trial is reported in the paper. The study at large found these results: In the 0.1-3.0 mg/kg groups, partial responders had among the lowest normalized peripheral clonal expansion, particularly in CD8+ T cells. Clonal expansion of both CD4+ and CD8+ blood T cells was observed from baseline to week 6 at doses 0.1 to 3.0 mg/kg. After ivuxolimab, CD8+ T cells had more expanded clones than CD4+ T cells on average. The antigen specificity of the peripheral T cells that underwent clonal expansion was not determined. Low levels of normalized T-cell clonal expansion were also seen in some patients who did not respond.

Concerning this clone: Its specific antigen is unknown. Base qualities are not provided; no much larger clone lies one nucleotide away.

CDR1 and CDR2 are read off the germline V gene (reference sequence) as GTSNPN and SVGIG. The trim is 2 bases for V and 8 bases for J, with a gap of 15 bases between the germline ends. The CDR3 sequence holds 13 residues, the cysteine and phenylalanine included. Kept here is only the CDR3 DNA, which spans 39 bases and is read in frame from base 1. Patients with autoimmune disease history or receiving systemic immunosuppression were excluded from the trial. Peripheral blood for TCR sequencing was collected from all dose cohorts at baseline, on cycle 4 day 1, and on cycle 7 day 1. The samples were taken from a phase I, first-in-human, multicenter, open-label dose-escalation trial of ivuxolimab. Adults with locally advanced or metastatic melanoma, renal cell carcinoma, hepatocellular carcinoma or head and neck squamous cell carcinoma were enrolled in the trial. Before TCR sequencing, CD4+ T cells and CD8+ T cells from peripheral blood were sorted into separate populations.

Genomic DNA was isolated from the sorted cells so that the TCRbeta CDR3 region could be sequenced. The immunoSEQ Assay was used to sequence the TCRbeta CDR3 regions. TCRdb took over this immuneACCESS table, retaining in-frame rearrangements with V and J assigned. Such tables are incomplete; in checked studies, under half of the missing clones stem from an unresolved V gene, and the remainder is unexplained. The sample has around 80,000 clones on record, approximately 89% of them singletons. 0.15% to 0.2% of the sample goes to the ten largest clones. This specimen consisted of CD4+ or CD8+ T cells sorted from blood, obtained in a trial of the OX40 agonist ivuxolimab. The chain is assembled from TRBV30 and TRBJ1-2, and TRBD1 may be the D gene, going by 5 matching bases. The receptor comes from an adult with an advanced solid tumor such as melanoma, head and neck, liver or kidney cancer. For the CDR3, the sequence is CAWSRQRGVGYTF. The bases read TGTGCCTGGAGTCGTCAGCGAGGGGTCGGCTACACCTTC.